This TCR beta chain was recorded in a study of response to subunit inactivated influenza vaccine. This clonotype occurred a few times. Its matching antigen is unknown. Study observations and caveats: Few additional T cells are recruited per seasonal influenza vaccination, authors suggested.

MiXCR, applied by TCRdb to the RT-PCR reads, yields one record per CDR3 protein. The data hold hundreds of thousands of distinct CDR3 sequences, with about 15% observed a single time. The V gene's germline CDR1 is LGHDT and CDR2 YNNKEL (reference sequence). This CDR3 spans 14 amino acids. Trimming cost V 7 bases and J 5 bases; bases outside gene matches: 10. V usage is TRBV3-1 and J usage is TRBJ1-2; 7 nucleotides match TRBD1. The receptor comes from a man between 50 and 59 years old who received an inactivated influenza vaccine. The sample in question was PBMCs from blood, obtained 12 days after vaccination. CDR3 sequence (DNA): TGTGCCAGCAAGGGCCCGGGACAGCCGTATGGCTACACCTTC. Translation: CASKGPGQPYGYTF. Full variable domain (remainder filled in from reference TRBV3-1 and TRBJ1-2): DTAVSQTPKYLVTQMGNDKSIKCEQNLGHDTMYWYKQDSKKFLKIMFSYNNKELIINETVPNRFSPKSPDKAHLNLHINSLELGDSAVYFCASKGPGQPYGYTFGSGTRLTVV.